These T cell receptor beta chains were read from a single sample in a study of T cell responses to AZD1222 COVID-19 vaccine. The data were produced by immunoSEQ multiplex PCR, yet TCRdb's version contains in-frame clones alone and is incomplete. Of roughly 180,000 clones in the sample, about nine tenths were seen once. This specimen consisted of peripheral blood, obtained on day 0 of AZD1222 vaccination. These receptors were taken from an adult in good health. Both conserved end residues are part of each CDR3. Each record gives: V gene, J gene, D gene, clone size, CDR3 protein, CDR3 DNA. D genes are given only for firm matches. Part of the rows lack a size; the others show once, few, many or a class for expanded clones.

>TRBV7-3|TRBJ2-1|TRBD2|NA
CASSLNLAGAYNEQFF
TGTGCCAGCAGCTTAAATCTAGCGGGGGCTTACAATGAGCAGTTCTTC
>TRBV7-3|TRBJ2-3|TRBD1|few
CASSLPPGGTQYF
TGTGCCAGCAGCTTACCGCCAGGGGGTACGCAGTATTTT
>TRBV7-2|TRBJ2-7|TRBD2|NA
CASSFALAGGLSVSYEQYF
TGTGCCAGCAGCTTTGCCCTAGCGGGGGGCTTGTCCGTCTCCTACGAGCAGTACTTC
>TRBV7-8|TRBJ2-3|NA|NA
CASSLEGGGTDTQYF
TGTGCCAGCAGCTTAGAGGGGGGAGGCACAGATACGCAGTATTTT
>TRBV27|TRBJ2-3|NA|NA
CASSFGPPDTQYF
TGTGCCAGCAGTTTCGGGCCTCCAGATACGCAGTATTTT
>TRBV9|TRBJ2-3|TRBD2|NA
CASSGAGAVDTQYF
TGTGCCAGCAGCGGAGCGGGGGCGGTAGATACGCAGTATTTT
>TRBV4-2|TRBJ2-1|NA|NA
CASSQDGYNEQFF
TGTGCCAGCAGCCAAGATGGCTACAATGAGCAGTTCTTC
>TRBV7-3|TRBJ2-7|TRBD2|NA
CASSGLAEHYEQYF
TGTGCCAGCAGCGGACTAGCGGAACATTACGAGCAGTACTTC
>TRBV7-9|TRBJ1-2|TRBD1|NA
CASSLSTTGNYGYTF
TGTGCCAGCAGCTTATCAACGACAGGGAACTATGGCTACACCTTC
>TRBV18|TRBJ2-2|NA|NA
CASSPGLNTGELFF
TGTGCCAGCTCACCGGGACTGAACACCGGGGAGCTGTTTTTT
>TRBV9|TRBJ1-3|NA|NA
CASSVEGGRSGNTIYF
TGTGCCAGCAGCGTAGAGGGGGGAAGGTCTGGAAACACCATATATTTT
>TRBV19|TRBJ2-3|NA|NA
CASSYSTSATDTQYF
TGTGCCAGTAGCTACAGCACATCCGCCACAGATACGCAGTATTTT
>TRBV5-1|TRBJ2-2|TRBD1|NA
CASSRPGQGLTGELFF
TGCGCCAGCAGCCGGCCGGGACAGGGTTTGACCGGGGAGCTGTTTTTT
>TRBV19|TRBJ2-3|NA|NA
CASSIQGANTQYF
TGTGCCAGTAGTATCCAGGGCGCGAATACGCAGTATTTT
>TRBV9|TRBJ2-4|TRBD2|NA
CASSVAGASGHIQYF
TGTGCCAGCAGCGTAGCCGGTGCTAGCGGGCACATTCAGTACTTC
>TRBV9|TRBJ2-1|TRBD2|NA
CASSPGLAGGSKQFF
TGTGCCAGCAGCCCGGGACTAGCGGGGGGCTCCAAGCAGTTCTTC
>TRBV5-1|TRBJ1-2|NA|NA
CASSPGRINYGYTF
TGCGCCAGCAGCCCAGGGAGGATTAACTATGGCTACACCTTC
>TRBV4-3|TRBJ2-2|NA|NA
CASSHGAVSGELFF
TGCGCCAGCAGCCACGGTGCAGTTTCCGGGGAGCTGTTTTTT
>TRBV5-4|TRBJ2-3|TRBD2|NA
CASSSPRGETDTQYF
TGTGCCAGCAGCTCCCCCCGGGGGGAAACAGATACGCAGTATTTT
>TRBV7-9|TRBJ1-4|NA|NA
CASSYLGALMLFF
TGTGCCAGCAGCTACCTAGGGGCCCTGATGCTGTTTTTT
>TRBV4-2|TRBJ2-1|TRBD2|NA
CASSQEGPFSGGVTNEQFF
TGTGCCAGCAGCCAAGAAGGCCCTTTTAGCGGGGGGGTTACCAATGAGCAGTTCTTC
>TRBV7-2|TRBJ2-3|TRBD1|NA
CASSTWDRGPDTQYF
TGTGCCAGCAGCACCTGGGACAGGGGGCCTGATACGCAGTATTTT
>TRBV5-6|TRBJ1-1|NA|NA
CASSLPDYNTEAFF
TGTGCCAGCAGCTTGCCGGACTACAACACTGAAGCTTTCTTT
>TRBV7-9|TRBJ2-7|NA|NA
CASSLTDYEQYF
TGTGCCAGCAGCTTGACAGATTACGAGCAGTACTTC
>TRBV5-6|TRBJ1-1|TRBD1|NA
CASSRGDRNTEAFF
TGTGCCAGCAGCAGAGGGGACAGGAACACTGAAGCTTTCTTT
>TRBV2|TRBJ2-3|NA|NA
CASSGSPGGSTDTQYF
TGTGCCAGCAGTGGCTCCCCCGGGGGTAGCACAGATACGCAGTATTTT
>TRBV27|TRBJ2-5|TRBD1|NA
CASSLDRGRGETQYF
TGTGCCAGCAGTCTCGACAGGGGCCGAGGAGAGACCCAGTACTTC
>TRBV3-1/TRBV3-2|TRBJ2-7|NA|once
CASSRNYASGEQYF
TGTGCCAGCAGCCGTAATTATGCCTCCGGGGAGCAGTACTTC
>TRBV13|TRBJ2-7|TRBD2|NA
CASSLGEGLAVYEQYF
TGTGCCAGCAGCTTAGGCGAAGGACTAGCGGTCTACGAGCAGTACTTC
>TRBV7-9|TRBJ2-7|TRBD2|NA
CASRFLAGDSYEQYF
TGTGCCAGCAGGTTCCTAGCGGGGGATTCCTACGAGCAGTACTTC
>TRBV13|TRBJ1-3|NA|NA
CASSLIVGRGSGNTIYF
TGTGCCAGCAGCTTAATAGTAGGAAGGGGCTCTGGAAACACCATATATTTT
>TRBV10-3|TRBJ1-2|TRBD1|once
CAISDARDRGSSNYGYTF
TGTGCCATCAGTGATGCCAGGGACAGGGGATCATCCAACTATGGCTACACCTTC
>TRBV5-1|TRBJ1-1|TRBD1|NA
CASSLRQGTGTEAFF
TGCGCCAGCAGCCTCCGACAGGGCACAGGCACTGAAGCTTTCTTT
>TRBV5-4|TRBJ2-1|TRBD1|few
CASSLGGGSDNEQFF
TGTGCCAGCAGCTTGGGAGGGGGCAGCGACAATGAGCAGTTCTTC
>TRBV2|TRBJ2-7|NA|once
CASSEESQVYEQYF
TGTGCCAGCAGTGAAGAAAGTCAGGTCTACGAGCAGTACTTC
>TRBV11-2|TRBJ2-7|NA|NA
CASSESTYEQYF
TGTGCCAGCAGTGAATCTACCTACGAGCAGTACTTC
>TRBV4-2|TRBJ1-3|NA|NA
CASSPVVGPGNTIYF
TGTGCCAGCAGCCCCGTGGTGGGGCCTGGAAACACCATATATTTT
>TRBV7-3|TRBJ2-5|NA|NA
CASSQSDRQQETQYF
TGTGCCAGCAGCCAATCGGACCGACAGCAAGAGACCCAGTACTTC
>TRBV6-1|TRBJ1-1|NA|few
CASSEEKGIQAFF
TGTGCCAGCAGTGAAGAAAAGGGAATACAAGCTTTCTTT
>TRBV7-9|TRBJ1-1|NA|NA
CASSLSPGFPSNEAFF
TGTGCCAGCAGCTTAAGCCCAGGGTTCCCCTCCAATGAAGCTTTCTTT
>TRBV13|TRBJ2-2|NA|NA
CASSLGLQGNTGELFF
TGTGCCAGCAGCTTAGGCCTTCAGGGGAACACCGGGGAGCTGTTTTTT
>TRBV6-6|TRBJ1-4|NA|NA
CASSKDSGPNEKLFF
TGTGCCAGCAGTAAGGACAGTGGGCCTAATGAAAAACTGTTTTTT
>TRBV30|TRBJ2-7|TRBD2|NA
CAWSVGLAGGPSREYF
TGTGCCTGGAGTGTGGGTCTAGCGGGGGGGCCCTCCAGGGAGTACTTC
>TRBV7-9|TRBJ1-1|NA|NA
CASSRGRGLNTEAFF
TGTGCCAGCAGCCGGGGCAGGGGTTTGAACACTGAAGCTTTCTTT
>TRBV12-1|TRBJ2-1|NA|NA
CASSLSPGQPFSGHNEQFF
TGTGCCAGCAGCTTATCACCGGGACAACCCTTCTCGGGGCACAATGAGCAGTTCTTC
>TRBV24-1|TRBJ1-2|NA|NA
CATSDSGRYGYTF
TGTGCCACCAGTGATTCCGGGCGCTATGGCTACACCTTC
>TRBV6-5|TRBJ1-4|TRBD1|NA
CASSYGTGANEKLFF
TGTGCCAGCAGTTACGGGACAGGGGCTAATGAAAAACTGTTTTTT
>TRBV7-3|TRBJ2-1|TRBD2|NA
CASKEAGGPFHEQFF
TGTGCCAGCAAGGAAGCGGGGGGGCCTTTCCATGAGCAGTTCTTC